This T cell receptor beta chain was sequenced for a study of breast tumors, draining lymph nodes, adjacent tissues. Samples came from axillary lymph nodes draining the breast cancer. Each CDR3 protein is one row after TCRdb ran MiXCR on the multiplex PCR reads. The data hold under 150,000 distinct CDR3 sequences, with 21% observed a single time. Turning to this clonotype: Possible read error: a much larger clone is one base away.

Germline V CDR1 and CDR2: LNHDA, SQIVND (reference sequence). The CDR3 runs to 14 residues. The receptor was derived from a female donor with breast cancer. Some clones in this sample may be carry-over from other donors' samples. V and J are TRBV19 and TRBJ2-6; tentatively, D is TRBD1 (7 bases). Sequencing was done on a sample of axillary lymph node tissue. CDR3 amino acids: CASSSTEGANILTF. CDR3 DNA: TGTGCCAGTAGTTCCACGGAGGGGGCCAACATCCTGACTTTC.